This T cell receptor (beta chain) was identified in a study of blood T cell repertoires in COVID-19. V shed 6 bases and J shed 8 bases, with 14 bases lying between them. The CDR3 length is 13 residues. Germline CDR1 and CDR2: SGHAT and FQNNGV. Participant-reported clinical history was the basis for cohort assignment. Using immunoSEQ multiplex PCR, the repertoire was profiled, and TCRdb retains in-frame clones only, with some absent. Among under 300,000 clones listed, around 90% were seen once. The receptor was derived from a woman aged 45-65 years who had recovered from COVID-19. The genes are TRBV11-2 and TRBJ2-1; D not certain. Sequenced material: PBMCs or T cells enriched from blood (not recorded which). CDR3 residues: CASRLTPLDEQFF. CDR3 nucleotides: TGTGCCAGCAGATTGACTCCCCTAGATGAGCAGTTCTTC. Full variable domain (remainder filled in from reference TRBV11-2 and TRBJ2-1): EAGVAQSPRYKIIEKRQSVAFWCNPISGHATLYWYQQILGQGPKLLIQFQNNGVVDDSQLPKDRFSAERLKGVDSTLKIQPAKLEDSAVYLCASRLTPLDEQFFGPGTRLTVL.